This T cell receptor beta chain was sequenced during a study of cytomegalovirus exposure and HLA in healthy donors. PCR employed 60 Vbeta and 13 Jbeta primers. The method was immunoSEQ multiplex PCR; TCRdb's version includes in-frame clones alone and lacks a portion of them. Of fewer than 250,000 clones detected, 83% appear once; the ten largest clones hold approximately 1.4%. The CDR3 length is 13 residues. Germline assignment: CDR1 SGHRS and CDR2 YFSETQ. The germline V and J ends were trimmed by 6 bases and 2 bases, with 10 bases remaining between them. Sequenced sample: PBMCs. This sequence originates from a girl between 10 and 17 years old in good health and CMV-seronegative. This chain joins TRBV5-1 and TRBJ2-3; D may be TRBD2 (5 bases). The CDR3 is CASNKEATDTQYF. CDR3 bases: TGCGCCAGCAATAAGGAGGCCACAGATACGCAGTATTTT.